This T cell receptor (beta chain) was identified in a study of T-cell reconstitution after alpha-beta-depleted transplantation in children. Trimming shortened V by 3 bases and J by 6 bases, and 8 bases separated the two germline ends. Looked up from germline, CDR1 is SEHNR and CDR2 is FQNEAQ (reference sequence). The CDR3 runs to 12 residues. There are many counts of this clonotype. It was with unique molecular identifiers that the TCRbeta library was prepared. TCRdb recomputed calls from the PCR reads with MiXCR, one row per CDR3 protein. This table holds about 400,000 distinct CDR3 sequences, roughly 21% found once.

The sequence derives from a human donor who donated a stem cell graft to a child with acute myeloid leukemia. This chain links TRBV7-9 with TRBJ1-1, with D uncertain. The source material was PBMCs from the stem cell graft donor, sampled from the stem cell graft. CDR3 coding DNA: TGTGCCAGCAGCTTTAGTGCGGCTGAAGCTTTCTTT. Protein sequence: CASSFSAAEAFF.